This T cell receptor beta chain was sequenced for a study of human T cells and chemical hapten exposure. This sample's time point: healthy volunteer bleed at 2 weeks. Unfractionated whole blood yielded the extracted total RNA. In the library, unique molecular identifiers were attached to individual cDNA molecules. TCRdb re-called the RACE reads with MiXCR, one entry per CDR3 protein. The top ten clones hold 2.5% to 3.5% of a sample with 80,000 to 100,000 distinct CDR3 sequences, over 8% of them seen once. This clonotype was sampled from a female donor in good health. Some clones in this sample may be carry-over from other donors' samples. Sequencing was done on a sample of whole blood.

In nucleotides, the CDR3 is TGCGCCAGCAGACTCGGGGTTTTCGATGAGCAGTTCTTC. Translated: CASRLGVFDEQFF. The chain employs TRBV5-1 and TRBJ2-1, with TRBD2 as a possible D gene (5 bases). The CDR3 extends over 13 amino acids. The germline gives CDR1 SGHRS, CDR2 YFSETQ. Trimming took off 5 bases at V and 8 bases at J, with 14 bases between the two ends.